The clone carrying this T cell receptor beta chain has at least ten counts. As yet, its antigen is unknown. This record comes from a study of early T cells in non-severe SARS-CoV-2 infection. Across the study: Bulk RNA isolated from unsorted whole blood underwent sequencing; chains were not paired.

Study-level findings and limits: The study's VDJdb matching favored anti-spike CD8 responses and missed private and CD4 specificities.

The library protocol tagged individual cDNA molecules with unique molecular identifiers. TCRdb passed the 5' RACE reads through MiXCR, listing each CDR3 protein once. The table records tens of thousands of distinct CDR3 sequences, 8.8% of them present only once. Germline V gene data show CDR1 as MRHNA and CDR2 as SNTAGT. V lost 4 bases to trimming and J lost 2 bases, with 14 bases between them. The CDR3 loop spans 15 amino acids. The specimen comprised whole blood, sampled at baseline. The receptor was derived from an adult who was a healthcare worker with PCR-confirmed SARS-CoV-2 infection or an uninfected control (not recorded which). This chain uses TRBV6-4 with TRBJ1-2; D might be TRBD1 (6 bases). The CDR3 reads CASSVSAGVNYGYTF. DNA of the CDR3: TGTGCCAGCAGTGTCTCGGCAGGGGTAAACTATGGCTACACCTTC.